This is a list of T cell receptor beta chains from one sample in a study of cytomegalovirus exposure and HLA in healthy donors. Here immunoSEQ multiplex PCR was the method, and the copy in TCRdb shows in-frame clones only, minus some. The table lists some 180,000 clones, about 9% of them singletons. Material: PBMCs. The source of these receptors is a woman aged 25 to 39 in good health and CMV-seropositive. CDR3s include the opening cysteine and the closing phenylalanine or tryptophan.

>TRBV10-1
CASSESGGSVTGELFF
>TRBV6-6
CASSYPGLAGGDTQYF
>TRBV29-1
CSAAGRNQPQHF
>TRBV7-3
CASSPGQQETQYF
>TRBV15
CATRVGAHSYEQYF
>TRBV7-9
CASSSWGAGVSNEQFF
>TRBV27
CASSLWRGLTTEAFF
>TRBV10-2
CASTRDISAYEQYF
>TRBV9
CASSVVSQETQYF
>TRBV5-1
CASSWTSGPYNEQFF
>TRBV7-8
CASSSTRNTGELFF
>TRBV27
CASSLIGDPTGVEGNQPQNF
>TRBV4-1
CASSRGTGGGDGANVLTF
>TRBV29-1
CSVLLNGGYGYTF
>TRBV7-2
CASIRLAGMNTGELFF
>TRBV6-5
CASRRHLNTEAFF
>TRBV30
CAFSFGNTIYF
>TRBV7-9
CASSLVGQGPETQYF
>TRBV6-1
CASSQQGGVGNTIYF
>TRBV4-2
CASSQLGGSREKLFF
>TRBV9
CASSGGQGPSQFF
>TRBV5-4
CASSYRTNYGYTF
>TRBV19
CASKGTGSYEQYF
>TRBV5-5
CASSPGQGVGGELFF
>TRBV9
CASSPDSNSNQPQHF
>TRBV7-9
CASSLNSGLAIGELFF
>TRBV30
CAWSVFGQGMNTEAFF
>TRBV18
CASSPPSGQRGEQYF
>TRBV30
CAWSRGQASYEQYF
>TRBV7-3
CASSRDREATEAFF
>TRBV30
CAWRRGGNEKLFF
>TRBV27
CASSLRGQGEETQYF
>TRBV7-7
CASSSYPGLSKNEQFF
>TRBV5-1
CASSLQRGAYEQYF
>TRBV10-2
CASSESPSGTDTQYF
>TRBV19
CASSPLDREWQPQHF
>TRBV6-5
CASSWTISSSYEQYF
>TRBV6-6
CASRLYTEAFF
>TRBV27
CASSSAGTSGNNEQFF
>TRBV30
CAWSSGGRRETQYF
>TRBV2
CASRQTSTGELFF
>TRBV29-1
CSVEEGVSGAYNEQFF
>TRBV30
CACQNSIETQYF
>TRBV7-6
CASSLDPPRVINNEQFF